This T cell receptor (beta chain) was profiled in a study of T cell changes during pregnancy in multiple sclerosis. This CDR3 spans 15 amino acids. Per the germline V gene, CDR1 is MDHEN and CDR2 is SYDVKM. V was pared by 6 bases and J by 3 bases, with 18 bases between. Method: immunoSEQ multiplex PCR; TCRdb's copy keeps in-frame clones and lacks some. Seen here are around 62,000 clones, 93% observed once, and the top ten hold 3.5% to 4.5%. The genes are TRBV28 and TRBJ2-7; no clear D gene. This sequence was found in a female donor with multiple sclerosis, enrolled in a pregnancy study. The source material was CD8+ T cells from peripheral blood mononuclear cells, sampled in the second trimester of pregnancy. The CDR3 DNA follows: TGTGCCAGCAGGCCTGGAGAGGTATCTTTCTACGAGCAGTACTTC. Its translation: CASRPGEVSFYEQYF.